These 10 T cell receptor beta chains share one sample of origin, sequenced in a study of radiation and T cells in renal cell carcinoma. Repertoires were generated with immunoSEQ multiplex PCR, while TCRdb's copy carries only in-frame clones and drops some. The repertoire includes some 95,000 clones, 86% of them detected once, and less than 10% sits in the top ten. Time point: baseline pretreatment blood. Specified treatment: 15 Gy SBRT to primary tumor, nephrectomy 4 weeks later. Specimen: blood, collected from a patient whose treatment included radiotherapy and nephrectomy. The receptors derive from a man aged 45-60 years with renal cell carcinoma.

V and J are TRBV6-5 and TRBJ1-3; maybe TRBD1 (5 bases). The V and J ends lost 5 bases and 0 bases respectively, with 8 bases between them. CDR1 and CDR2 (germline): MNHEY, SVGAGI. There are 14 residues in the CDR3. CDR3 sequence reads: CASSQGSSGNTIYF. The CDR3 DNA reads as TGTGCCAGCAGTCAGGGATCCTCTGGAAACACCATATATTTT.

CDR3 protein: CASSSNSGRRSDTQYF. The CDR3 nucleotides are TGTGCCAGCAGTTCCAATAGCGGGAGGAGATCAGATACGCAGTATTTT. The V gene is TRBV27, the J gene TRBJ2-3, with TRBD2 matching over 10 bases. Germline V gene sequence: CDR1 MNHEY, CDR2 SMNVEV (reference sequence). V was clipped by 4 bases and J by 4 bases; unmatched bases: 8. This CDR3 comprises 16 residues.

V and J are TRBV28 and TRBJ2-3; 8 nucleotides agree with TRBD2. CDR3 length: 15 residues. In germline, CDR1 is MDHEN, CDR2 SYDVKM. V dropped 5 bases and J dropped 4; count of bases not matched to a gene: 8. The DNA for the CDR3 is TGTGCCAGCAGTCTCACTAGCGGAGGGGCAGATACGCAGTATTTT. Protein product: CASSLTSGGADTQYF.

The chain joins TRBV19 to TRBJ2-7; D call uncertain. Germline CDR1 is LNHDA and CDR2 is SQIVND (reference sequence). V was trimmed by 0 bases and J by 3 bases, leaving 6 bases between them. The CDR3 extends over 13 amino acids. CDR3 bases: TGTGCCAGTAGTATAGACCTGAACTACGAGCAGTACTTC. Its translation is CASSIDLNYEQYF.

J is TRBJ2-1 and V is TRBV14; TRBD2 matches 12 bases. The CDR3 is 18 amino acids. Germline V gene lookup returns CDR1 SGHDN and CDR2 FVKESK. V dropped 0 bases and J dropped 3; count of bases not matched to a gene: 6. CDR3 bases: TGTGCCAGCAGCCAAGATCCGGTGACTAGCGGGAGCTACAATGAGCAGTTCTTC. This translates into CASSQDPVTSGSYNEQFF.

The chain is built from TRBV5-4 and TRBJ2-4; 7 nucleotides agree with TRBD2. This CDR3 comprises 14 residues. V lost 0 bases to trimming and J lost 7 bases; unmatched junction nucleotides: 4. Germline CDR1 SGHNT, CDR2 YYREEE (reference sequence). The CDR3: CASSLAQGGNIQYF. CDR3 bases: TGTGCCAGCAGCTTGGCGCAGGGAGGGAACATTCAGTACTTC. Drawing the rest from reference TRBV5-4 and TRBJ2-4, the complete variable domain is ETGVTQSPTHLIKTRGQQVTLRCSSQSGHNTVSWYQQALGQGPQFIFQYYREEENGRGNFPPRFSGLQFPNYSSELNVNALELDDSALYLCASSLAQGGNIQYFGAGTRLSVL.

The chain employs TRBV7-9 and TRBJ2-1, with 8 bases lining up with TRBD2. CDR1 is SEHNR, CDR2 FQNEAQ, per germline (reference sequence). The CDR3 consists of 15 residues. The V segment lost 5 bases and the J segment 8 bases; nucleotides outside the gene matches: 11. The CDR3 DNA follows: TGTGCCAGCAGCCCGGGTAGGAGCGGGAGTGATGAGCAGTTCTTC. Its protein is CASSPGRSGSDEQFF.

The chain recombines TRBV10-3 with TRBJ1-3; possibly TRBD1 for D (5 bases). Trimming took 0 bases from V and 1 from J, leaving 10 bases between them. Germline CDR1 and CDR2: ENHRY and SYGVKD. The CDR3 spans 16 residues. CDR3 sequence (DNA): TGTGCCATCAGTGAGTCGCCAGGGAGATCTGGAAACACCATATATTTT. Protein sequence: CAISESPGRSGNTIYF.

This clone was counted only a few times. The V and J genes are TRBV27 and TRBJ1-2; D gene ambiguous. The CDR3 is 13 amino acids. V was clipped by 7 bases and J by 0 bases, with 9 bases between them. CDR1 and CDR2 from the germline V gene are MNHEY and SMNVEV (reference sequence). As DNA, the CDR3 is TGTGCCAGCAAAAACAGAGCTAACTATGGCTACACCTTC. Encoded protein: CASKNRANYGYTF.

The chain joins TRBV27 to TRBJ2-4, with D uncertain. Germline assignment: CDR1 MNHEY and CDR2 SMNVEV (reference sequence). The CDR3 is 19 residues long. V lost 0 bases, J lost 0 bases, and 18 bases lay in between. CDR3 protein: CASSLSLTAKPLAKNIQYF. As DNA, the CDR3 is TGTGCCAGCAGTTTATCCCTTACAGCCAAACCTCTAGCCAAAAACATTCAGTACTTC.